This T cell receptor (beta chain) was recovered during a study of T-cell memory formation after mild COVID-19. Notes on the study in general: Contracting clones from day 15 to 85 had balanced CD4/CD8; later expanders favoured CD4+. The SARS-CoV-2 specificity of second-wave clones reaching peak at day 37 remained unverified. Chiefly within CM and EM were the contracting CD4+ clones; CD8+ ones were within EMRA.

V gave up 4 bases and J gave up 2 bases, with 14 bases separating them. This CDR3 has 15 amino acids. Germline lookup yields CDR1 SGHTA and CDR2 FQGTGA. This clonotype was found a few times. Its cognate antigen is unknown. MiXCR, run by TCRdb on the 5' RACE reads, gives a single entry per CDR3 protein. The table has hundreds of thousands of distinct CDR3 sequences, around 17% seen once. The clonotype originates from a man aged 18 to 29 who had mild COVID-19 (a few samples of this study predate the infection). Cell type and time point are not known. The sequenced material came from PBMCs or a T cell subset sorted from them (not recorded which). The V gene is TRBV7-3, the J gene TRBJ2-5; D perhaps matches TRBD2 (7 bases). CDR3 DNA sequence: TGTGCCAGCAGCTACAACGGGGGGCCACAAGAGACCCAGTACTTC. Its translation: CASSYNGGPQETQYF.